Listed here is a single TCR beta chain. This sample was included in a study of blood T cell repertoires in COVID-19. Study as a whole: Sites across the United States, Italy and Spain contributed samples from acute and convalescent COVID-19.

Per the germline V gene, CDR1 is LNHDA and CDR2 is SQIVND (reference sequence). V lost 6 bases and J lost 0, with 12 bases in between. This CDR3 is built from 16 residues. The repertoire was sequenced with immunoSEQ multiplex PCR; TCRdb's copy has only in-frame clones and lacks some. Here the sample spans 200,000 to 250,000 clones, around 88% being singletons. This sequence was found in a woman aged 45 to 65 with acute COVID-19. Sequencing was carried out using PBMCs or T cells enriched from blood (not recorded which). V gene TRBV19 combines with J gene TRBJ2-6, with D tentatively TRBD1 (6 bases). The CDR3 DNA is TGTGCCAGTAGCAACAGGGTAAGCTCTGGGGCCAACGTCCTGACTTTC. It encodes CASSNRVSSGANVLTF.